The sequence of this T cell receptor (beta chain) was determined in a study of blood T cell repertoires in COVID-19. Study as a whole: Collection of acute and convalescent COVID-19 samples took place in the United States, Italy and Spain. Sources were T cells, B-cell-depleted T cells, or PBMCs; the material itself was cDNA or gDNA.

The V gene's germline CDR1 is SGHVS and CDR2 FQNEAQ. The CDR3 sequence is 16 residues long. V lost 5 bases, J lost 2 bases, and 16 bases lay in between. In the original processing: Estimated nucleated cell counts came from reference gene primer amplification. The protocol was immunoSEQ multiplex PCR, while the TCRdb copy is restricted to in-frame clones and leaves out a portion. D and trimming come from the DNA, and the V and J calls and clone size come from that table. The data show 170,000 or so clones, 60% to 80% seen once. The rearrangement uses TRBV7-8 and TRBJ1-5; D may be TRBD1 (5 bases). The receptor's source is a woman between 70 and 85 years old with acute or convalescent COVID-19. The sample consisted of peripheral blood. The CDR3 coding sequence is TGTGCCAGCAGCGGTGACAGCTCGATGGGCAATCAGCCCCAGCATTTT. Translation: CASSGDSSMGNQPQHF.